This TCR beta chain was documented in a study of identical twins. General study findings and limits: With abundant cord blood beta clonotypes, insertions were fewer; memory repertoires showed no such pattern. Zero-insertion results could be subject to partial confounding by invariant MAIT and iNKT cells.

Note on this clonotype: The antigen remains unidentified.

The CDR3 contains 15 residues. Germline CDR1 is LGHNA and CDR2 is YNFKEQ. With 4 bases clipped from V and 6 bases from J, the junction kept 8 bases outside the gene matches. All donors were healthy, and all were Caucasian. Unique molecular identifiers were present on the cDNA, which also gained a universal primer site by template switching. TCRdb used MiXCR to reprocess the 5' RACE reads, holding one entry per CDR3 protein. The sample records hundreds of thousands of distinct CDR3 sequences, around 5.7% being singletons. The TCR sequence derives from a man aged 18 to 30 in good health. The chain uses TRBV4-2 and TRBJ2-1, with 8 bases identical to TRBD2. Sequencing input: naive T cells sorted from blood. The CDR3 DNA reads as TGTGCCAGCAGCCCTGGGACTAGATTTACCAATGAGCAGTTCTTC. Translating it yields CASSPGTRFTNEQFF.